One sample yielded the 8 T cell receptor beta chains listed below, sequenced in a study of T cell clonality in common variable immunodeficiency. General study results and limits: In common variable immunodeficiency, TCR beta chains reportedly carried fewer deletions and N-nucleotide insertions.

These receptors have no identified antigens. Produced via immunoSEQ multiplex PCR; TCRdb's table is partial and in-frame only. This repertoire holds about 26,000 clones, and none appear only once. Sequenced: peripheral blood mononuclear cells. The origin of the receptors is a human donor with common variable immunodeficiency.

Comment on this clone: The CDR3 end falls 3 residues outside the read, so it is completed with the germline J gene. The chain employs TRBV7-9 and TRBJ2-5; 7 positions agree with TRBD1. The CDR3 consists of 13 residues. Germline V gene lookup returns CDR1 SEHNR and CDR2 FQNEAQ (reference sequence). Trimming at V came to 5 bases and at J to 4 bases, leaving 4 bases not matched to a gene. Incomplete CDR3 DNA: TGTGCCAGCAGCCGACAGGGCCGAGAGACC. Translating it yields CASSRQGRET. The CDR3 in full is CASSRQGRETQYF.

Comments on this clone: Just one base apart from a much larger clone, this may be a read error. The sequenced fragment ends 3 residues before the CDR3 boundary, so the rest is inferred from the germline J gene. The V and J genes are TRBV7-9 and TRBJ2-7; D is ambiguous. This CDR3 is 11 amino acids long. In germline, CDR1 is SEHNR, CDR2 FQNEAQ (reference sequence). Incomplete CDR3 DNA: TGTTCCAGCAGCCCAACGGTCGAG. It specifies CSSSPTVE. The entire CDR3 sequence reads CSSSPTVEQYF. Together with reference TRBV7-9 and TRBJ2-7, the CDR3 gives the full variable domain: DTGVSQNPRHKITKRGQNVTFRCDPISEHNRLYWYRQTLGQGPEFLTYFQNEAQLEKSRLLSDRFSAERPKGSFSTLEIQRTEQGDSAMYLCSSSPTVEQYFGPGTRLTVT.

This clone has a handful of counts. The read terminates 3 residues ahead of where the CDR3 ends, so the germline J gene completes it. The rearrangement links TRBV7-9 to TRBJ2-1; 8 nucleotides match TRBD1. The CDR3 is made up of 15 amino acids. In germline, CDR1 is SEHNR, CDR2 FQNEAQ (reference sequence). V trimming: 4 bases; J trimming: 4 bases; junction bases outside the gene matches: 6. CDR3 bases read: TGTGCCAGCAGCTCGGGGACAGGAGGGTACAATGAG. It yields the protein CASSSGTGGYNE. The complete CDR3 reads CASSSGTGGYNEQFF.

Relative to its sample, this clone is medium-sized. Sequencing ends 3 residues short of the CDR3 end; the germline J gene provides the rest. V usage is TRBV5-1 and J usage is TRBJ2-6; tentative D call: TRBD2 (7 bases). The CDR3 has 18 amino acids. Trimming left V 6 bases short and J 4 bases short, with 23 bases between. Germline values: CDR1 SGHRS, CDR2 YFSETQ. CDR3 bases read: TGCGCCAGCATCCGGGGGGACCTACAGGGTCTCGGGGCCAACGTC. Translation gives CASIRGDLQGLGANV. The whole CDR3 sequence is CASIRGDLQGLGANVLTF.

This clone has ten or more counts. Coverage ceases 3 residues before the CDR3 finishes, and the germline J gene fills in the end. The J gene is TRBJ1-4, the V gene TRBV4-1; D unclear. The V gene's germline CDR1 is MGHRA and CDR2 YSYEKL. V lost 1 base to trimming and J lost 8 bases, with 8 bases between them. This CDR3 region has 13 residues. CDR3 amino acids: CASSQGAAEKLFF. The part of the CDR3 DNA that was read is TGCGCCAGCAGCCAAGGGGCAGCCGAAAAA.

This clone is termed medium-sized (0.01 to 0.1%). The read terminates 3 residues ahead of where the CDR3 ends, so the germline J gene completes it. V gene TRBV6-2 or TRBV6-3 combines with J gene TRBJ2-5, with 12 bases that match TRBD2. Germline V gene lookup returns CDR1 MNHEY and CDR2 SVGEGT. This CDR3 comprises 15 residues. The V gene end was trimmed by 5 bases and the J gene end by 5 bases; junction bases not matched to a gene: 6. CDR3: CASSLAGGPWETQYF. CDR3 DNA, as far as it was read: TGTGCCAGCAGTCTAGCGGGAGGGCCCTGGGAGACC.

In its sample, this clone ranks as medium-sized (0.01 to 0.1%). The sequenced fragment ends 3 residues before the CDR3 boundary, so the rest is inferred from the germline J gene. This chain links TRBV30 with TRBJ1-4; D uncertain. Germline V gene data show CDR1 as GTSNPN and CDR2 as SVGIG (reference sequence). V lost 1 base to trimming and J lost 9 bases, with 6 bases between them. The CDR3 is made up of 11 amino acids. CDR3 DNA (partial): TGTGCCTGGAGTGGCGCCAAAAAA. Its protein is CAWSGAKK. The entire CDR3 protein reads CAWSGAKKLFF.

Comment on this clone: Read sequence stops 3 residues before the CDR3 end, and the germline J gene provides the missing end. V usage is TRBV7-2 and J usage is TRBJ1-2, with D possibly TRBD1 on 5 matching bases. The CDR3 is 13 residues long. Germline loops: CDR1 SGHTA, CDR2 FQGNSA. Trimming pared 2 bases from V and 7 bases from J, leaving 11 bases between. This chain's CDR3 is CASSLILGGGYTF. The part of the CDR3 DNA that was read is TGTGCCAGCAGCTTAATTCTCGGGGGTGGC.